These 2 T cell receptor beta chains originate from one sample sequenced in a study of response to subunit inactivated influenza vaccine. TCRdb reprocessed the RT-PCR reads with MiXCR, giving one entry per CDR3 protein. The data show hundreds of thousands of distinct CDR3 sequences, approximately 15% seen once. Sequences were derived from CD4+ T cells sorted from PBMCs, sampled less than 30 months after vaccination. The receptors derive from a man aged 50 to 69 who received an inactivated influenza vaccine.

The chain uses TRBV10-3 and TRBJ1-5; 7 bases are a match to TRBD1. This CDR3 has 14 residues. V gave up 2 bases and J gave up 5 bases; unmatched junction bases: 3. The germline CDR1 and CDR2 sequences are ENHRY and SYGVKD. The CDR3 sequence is CAISERGGDQPQHF. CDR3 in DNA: TGTGCCATCAGTGAGCGAGGGGGCGATCAGCCCCAGCATTTT.

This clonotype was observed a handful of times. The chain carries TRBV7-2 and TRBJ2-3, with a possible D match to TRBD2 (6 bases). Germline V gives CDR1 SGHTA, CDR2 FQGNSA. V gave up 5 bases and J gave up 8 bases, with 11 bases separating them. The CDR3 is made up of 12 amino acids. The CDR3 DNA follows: TGTGCCAGCAGCACTAGCAGTTTTACGCAGTATTTT. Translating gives CASSTSSFTQYF.